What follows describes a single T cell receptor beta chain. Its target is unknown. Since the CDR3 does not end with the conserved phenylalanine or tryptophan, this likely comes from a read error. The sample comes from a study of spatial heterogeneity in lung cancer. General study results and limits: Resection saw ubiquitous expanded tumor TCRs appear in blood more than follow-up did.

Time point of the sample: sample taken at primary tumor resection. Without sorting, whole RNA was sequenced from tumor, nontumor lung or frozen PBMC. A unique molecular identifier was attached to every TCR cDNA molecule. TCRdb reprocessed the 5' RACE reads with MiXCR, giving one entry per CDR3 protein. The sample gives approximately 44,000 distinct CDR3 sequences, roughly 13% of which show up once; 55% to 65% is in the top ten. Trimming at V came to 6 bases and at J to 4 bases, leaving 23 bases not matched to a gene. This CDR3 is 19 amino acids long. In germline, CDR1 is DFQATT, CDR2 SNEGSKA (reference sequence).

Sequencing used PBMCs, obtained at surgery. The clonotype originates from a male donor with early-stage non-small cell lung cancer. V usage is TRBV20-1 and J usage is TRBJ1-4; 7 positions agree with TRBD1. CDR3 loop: CSAPRTGTAPHLNNEKLFS. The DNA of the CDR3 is TGCAGTGCCCCTAGGACAGGTACTGCTCCGCATCTCAATAATGAAAAACTGTTTTCT.